These 5 T cell receptor beta chains originate from one sample sequenced in a study of blood T cells in healthy people across ages. Then a second PCR, running about 6 to 11 cycles, was carried out with a sample-barcoded 5' primer and a J-beta primer mix. In TCRdb, the 5' RACE reads were re-called with MiXCR into one record per CDR3 protein. The sample has about a million distinct CDR3 sequences; under 50% are singletons. The sequenced sample consisted of blood. These TCRs come from a man younger than 40 in good health.

This rearrangement joins TRBV12-3 or TRBV12-4 to TRBJ1-2; D might be TRBD1 (5 bases). The CDR3 loop spans 14 amino acids. Trimming cost V 6 bases and J 6 bases, with 17 bases left between them. CDR3 in DNA: TGTGCCAGCAGGGGTACCGGGGGGGGGAATGGCTACACCTTC. This translates into CASRGTGGGNGYTF.

CDR3 in DNA: TGTGCCAGCGTCCCAGGGTTCACAGATACGCAGTATTTT. Residues: CASVPGFTDTQYF. V gene TRBV12-3 or TRBV12-4 combines with J gene TRBJ2-3; a weak D match, TRBD1 (5 bases). The CDR3 is 13 residues long. V gave up 8 bases and J gave up 2 bases, with 11 bases separating them.

This clonotype occurred a few times. As DNA, the CDR3 is TGTGCCACCGGACAGGGAAGGAACACTGAAGCTTTCTTT. Amino acid sequence: CATGQGRNTEAFF. The chain has TRBV2 and TRBJ1-1; the match to TRBD1 covers 8 bases. V shed 10 bases, J shed 1 base, and the junction held 5 bases outside the gene matches. The CDR3 contains 13 residues. CDR1 and CDR2 from the germline V gene are SNHLY and FYNNEI. Full variable domain (remainder filled in from reference TRBV2 and TRBJ1-1): EPEVTQTPSHQVTQMGQEVILRCVPISNHLYFYWYRQILGQKVEFLVSFYNNEISEKSEIFDDQFSVERPDGSNFTLKIRSTKLEDSAMYFCATGQGRNTEAFFGQGTRLTVV.

This clonotype was seen ten or more times. This sequence joins TRBV4-2 and TRBJ2-1; D unresolved. V was clipped by 4 bases and J by 8 bases, with 12 bases between them. Germline V CDR1 and CDR2: LGHNA, YNFKEQ. The CDR3 is 13 residues long. The CDR3 DNA is TGTGCCAGCAGCCTGTCACCCCGGGATGAGCAGTTCTTC. It is translated as CASSLSPRDEQFF.

The gene calls are TRBV20-1 and TRBJ2-3; 10 nucleotides line up with TRBD2. This CDR3 is 17 amino acids long. Trimming took 3 bases from V and 0 from J; bases not matched to a gene: 9. Germline values: CDR1 DFQATT, CDR2 SNEGSKA (reference sequence). CDR3 nucleotide sequence: TGCAGTGCTAGCTTGGCTAGCGGGGGCCCTAGCACAGATACGCAGTATTTT. Its translation: CSASLASGGPSTDTQYF.